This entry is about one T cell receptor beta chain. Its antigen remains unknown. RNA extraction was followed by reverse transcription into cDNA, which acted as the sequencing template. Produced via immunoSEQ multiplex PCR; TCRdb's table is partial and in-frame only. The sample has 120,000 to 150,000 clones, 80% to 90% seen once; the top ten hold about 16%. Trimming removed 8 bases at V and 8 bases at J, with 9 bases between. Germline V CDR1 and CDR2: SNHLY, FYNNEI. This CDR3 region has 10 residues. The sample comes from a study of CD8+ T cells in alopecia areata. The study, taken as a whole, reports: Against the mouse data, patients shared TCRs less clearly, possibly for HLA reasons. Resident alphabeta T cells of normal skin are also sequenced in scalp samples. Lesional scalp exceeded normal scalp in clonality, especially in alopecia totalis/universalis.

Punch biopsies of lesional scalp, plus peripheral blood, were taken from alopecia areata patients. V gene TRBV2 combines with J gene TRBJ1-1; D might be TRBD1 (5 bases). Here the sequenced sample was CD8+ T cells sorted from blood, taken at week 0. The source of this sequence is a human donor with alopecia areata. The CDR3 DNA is TGTGCCAGCGGGGCAGGAGAAGCTTTCTTT. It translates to CASGAGEAFF.